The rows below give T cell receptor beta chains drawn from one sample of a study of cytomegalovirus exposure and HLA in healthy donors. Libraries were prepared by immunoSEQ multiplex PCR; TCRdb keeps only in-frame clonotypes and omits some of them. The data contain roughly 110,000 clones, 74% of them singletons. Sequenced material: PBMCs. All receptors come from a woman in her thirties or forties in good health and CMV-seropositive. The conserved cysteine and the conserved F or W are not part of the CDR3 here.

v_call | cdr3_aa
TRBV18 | ASSPPSGSATDTQY
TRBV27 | ASAQTGANEKLF
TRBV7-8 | ASSRGQGNEKLF
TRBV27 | ASGAGKDTQY
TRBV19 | ASTPFGQGKETQY
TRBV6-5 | ASSSRTGGEF
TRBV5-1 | ASSLHSNYGYT
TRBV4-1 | ASGSGTGGPRNEKLF
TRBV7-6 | ASSLAYDFTYEQY
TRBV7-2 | ASSPPGTLEETQY
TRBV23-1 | ASSQSGAPQGTGNTIY
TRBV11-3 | ASSLGLSGANVLT
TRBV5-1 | ASSLETGTEAF
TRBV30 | ACSPDRYTDTQY
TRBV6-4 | ASSDFGGSQPQH
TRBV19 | ASSIRGQGANGYT
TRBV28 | ASSTTGPYSGNTIY
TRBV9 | ASSVVPGPPTNTGELF
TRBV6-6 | ASSYSPAGWDTEAF
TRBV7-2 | ASSLGPGETQY
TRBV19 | ASSMEGDAQY
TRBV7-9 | ASSLSDLGEAF
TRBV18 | ASSPGQGATGELF
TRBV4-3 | ASSPGQGAYNEQF
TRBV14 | ASSPGLAGGPRTYEQY
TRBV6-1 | ASHLRGSGSYT